A single sample gave rise to the 32 T cell receptor beta chains below, sequenced in a study of Ad26.COV2.S vaccination and SARS-CoV-2 variants. Assay used: immunoSEQ multiplex PCR; TCRdb lists only in-frame clones, some missing. The sample lists 180,000 or so clones; roughly nine tenths were seen once. Material: peripheral blood, obtained after recovery from COVID-19. All receptors derive from a human donor who had recovered from COVID-19.

The genes are TRBV4-2 and TRBJ2-5; D might be TRBD2 (7 bases). CDR3 length equals 16 residues. The germline V and J ends were trimmed by 0 bases and 1 base, with 12 bases remaining between them. Germline assignment: CDR1 LGHNA and CDR2 YNFKEQ. The CDR3 sequence is CASSQDGGALQETQYF. The CDR3 nucleotides are TGTGCCAGCAGCCAAGATGGGGGGGCCCTCCAAGAGACCCAGTACTTC.

The chain combines TRBV7-8 with TRBJ2-2; D gene uncertain. The CDR3 covers 14 residues. Trimming stripped 1 base from V and 3 bases from J, with 6 bases between. Germline loops: CDR1 SGHVS, CDR2 FQNEAQ. CDR3 sequence: CASSLVSDTGELFF. In DNA form, the CDR3 reads TGTGCCAGCAGCTTAGTATCGGACACCGGGGAGCTGTTTTTT.

This clone was recorded a few times. CDR3 region: CSVETSRDGTQYF. The CDR3 coding sequence is TGCAGCGTTGAGACATCCAGGGACGGTACGCAGTATTTT. This sequence joins TRBV29-1 and TRBJ2-3, with D perhaps given as TRBD1 or TRBD2 (5 bases each). Germline V gene sequence: CDR1 SQVTM, CDR2 ANQGSEA. The CDR3 is 13 residues long. V lost 3 bases to trimming and J lost 8 bases, with 15 bases between them.

The chain joins TRBV19 to TRBJ2-2; D not resolved. Deletions cut 3 bases from V and 5 bases from J, with 10 bases between. Germline-derived CDR1 and CDR2 are LNHDA and SQIVND (reference sequence). The CDR3 length is 14 residues. Here the CDR3 DNA reads TGTGCCAGTAGTATCCCCCCCCTTACCGGGGAGCTGTTTTTT. It encodes CASSIPPLTGELFF. Supplemented by reference TRBV19 and TRBJ2-2, the full variable domain reads DGGITQSPKYLFRKEGQNVTLSCEQNLNHDAMYWYRQDPGQGLRLIYYSQIVNDFQKGDIAEGYSVSREKKESFPLTVTSAQKNPTAFYLCASSIPPLTGELFFGEGSRLTVL.

The chain carries TRBV7-9 and TRBJ1-2, with D perhaps matching TRBD1 (5 bases). The CDR3 length is 15 residues. Deletions cut 0 bases from V and 3 bases from J, with 11 bases between. Per the germline V gene, CDR1 is SEHNR and CDR2 is FQNEAQ (reference sequence). CDR3 nucleotides: TGTGCCAGCAGCTTAGCCCTGACAGAACACTATGGCTACACCTTC. Its protein is CASSLALTEHYGYTF.

The chain links TRBV19 to TRBJ2-2; D could derive from TRBD1 or TRBD2 (5 bases each). CDR3 length: 13 residues. Per the germline V gene, CDR1 is LNHDA and CDR2 is SQIVND (reference sequence). The V end lost 7 bases, the J end lost 2 bases, and 8 bases lay between the germline ends. The chain's CDR3 is CASKGTNTGELFF. The CDR3, as DNA: TGTGCCAGTAAAGGGACCAACACCGGGGAGCTGTTTTTT.

CDR3 sequence reads: CASSPNSSGNTIYF. The CDR3 DNA follows: TGTGCCAGCTCACCAAACTCCTCTGGAAACACCATATATTTT. The chain has TRBV18 and TRBJ1-3; no clear D gene. The CDR3 is 14 amino acids. Germline lookup yields CDR1 KGHSH and CDR2 LQKENI. Trimming removed 2 bases from V and 0 bases from J, with 5 bases in between.

The CDR3 nucleotides read TGTGCTGGGTTGGGTAACAGGGAGGGCCGCGAGCAGTACTTC. Protein product: CAGLGNREGREQYF. This chain uses TRBV2 with TRBJ2-7, with D tentatively TRBD2 (7 bases). This CDR3 is 14 amino acids long. Germline assignment: CDR1 SNHLY and CDR2 FYNNEI.

For the CDR3, the DNA is TGTGCCAGCAGTAAGGGGGGCGACGACACTGAAGCTTTCTTT. As protein: CASSKGGDDTEAFF. The J gene is TRBJ1-1, the V gene TRBV2, with D maybe TRBD1 (6 bases). The germline CDR1 and CDR2 sequences are SNHLY and FYNNEI. With 5 bases removed from V and 3 bases from J, the gap between germline ends came to 13 bases. The CDR3 totals 14 residues.

The gene calls are TRBV6-1 and TRBJ1-3; possibly TRBD1 for D (6 bases). The germline V and J ends were trimmed by 2 bases and 7 bases, with 9 bases remaining between them. The germline CDR1 and CDR2 sequences are MNHNS and SASEGT. The CDR3 spans 13 residues. As DNA, the CDR3 is TGTGCCAGCAGTGAAACAGGGACGAACACCATATATTTT. Translating gives CASSETGTNTIYF.

The chain carries TRBV3-1 (or the pseudogene TRBV3-2) and TRBJ1-4; D is possibly TRBD1 (5 bases). CDR3 length: 19 residues. Germline V gene sequence: CDR1 LGHDT, CDR2 YNNKEL (reference sequence). Trimming cost V 8 bases and J 1 base, with 26 bases left between them. The CDR3 sequence is CASPQEGRDRLETNEKLFF. The CDR3 bases are TGTGCCAGCCCCCAAGAGGGGAGGGACCGATTGGAAACTAATGAAAAACTGTTTTTT.

The chain couples TRBV10-3 to TRBJ2-1; 8 bases agree with TRBD2. V was clipped by 6 bases and J by 3 bases; unmatched bases: 13. The CDR3 extends over 17 amino acids. Germline V gives CDR1 ENHRY, CDR2 SYGVKD. CDR3: CAIRPSPGSGDYNEQFF. In DNA form, the CDR3 reads TGTGCCATCAGACCCAGCCCCGGTAGCGGGGACTACAATGAGCAGTTCTTC.

This chain links TRBV12-3 or TRBV12-4 with TRBJ2-7; a possible D gene is TRBD2 (6 bases). The length of the CDR3 is 13 residues. Trimming left V 3 bases short and J 6 bases short, with 12 bases between. This chain's CDR3 is CASSLGGRIEQYF. Here the CDR3 DNA reads TGTGCCAGCAGTTTGGGGGGACGGATCGAGCAGTACTTC.

The chain joins TRBV7-9 to TRBJ1-1; TRBD1 matches 9 bases. The CDR3 contains 15 residues. V lost 5 bases to trimming and J lost 3 bases; unmatched junction nucleotides: 7. From germline, CDR1 is SEHNR and CDR2 FQNEAQ (reference sequence). The CDR3 loop is CASSGTGGDDTEAFF. The CDR3 nucleotides read TGTGCCAGCAGCGGAACAGGGGGCGACGACACTGAAGCTTTCTTT.

The V call is TRBV12-1, the J call TRBJ2-7; the table's D call, TRBD2, was not checked against the DNA. TRBV12-1 is an annotated pseudogene. The CDR3 spans 14 residues. The CDR3 nucleotides read TGTGCCAGCAGCCTAAAGCTAGGTTCCTACGAGCAGTACTTC. Translating it yields CASSLKLGSYEQYF.

The V and J genes are TRBV7-3 and TRBJ2-7; 9 bases line up with TRBD1. Germline V gene lookup returns CDR1 SGHTA and CDR2 FQGTGA. This CDR3 is 14 amino acids long. V shed 6 bases, J shed 5 bases, and the junction held 8 bases outside the gene matches. The chain's CDR3 is CASSSGQGGDEQYF. CDR3 DNA: TGTGCCAGCAGTTCGGGACAGGGCGGGGACGAGCAGTACTTC.

This chain connects TRBV7-9 to TRBJ1-1, with D unclear. The CDR3 contains 15 residues. The germline V gene encodes CDR1 SEHNR and CDR2 FQNEAQ (reference sequence). Trimming took off 5 bases at V and 0 bases at J, with 13 bases between the two ends. DNA of the CDR3: TGTGCCAGCAGCGCGACGGAACCCCTGAACACTGAAGCTTTCTTT. Translation: CASSATEPLNTEAFF.

The chain carries TRBV30 and TRBJ1-1; D is undetermined. V was trimmed by 3 bases and J by 7 bases, leaving 12 bases between them. The CDR3 is 12 residues long. CDR1 is GTSNPN, CDR2 SVGIG, per germline (reference sequence). The CDR3, as DNA: TGTGCCTGGAGCCTAAGGGTCTATGAAGCTTTCTTT. This encodes CAWSLRVYEAFF.

The V and J genes are TRBV7-6 and TRBJ2-3; 13 nucleotides align to TRBD2. The length of the CDR3 is 16 residues. J lost 2 bases, V lost 5 bases, and 4 bases had no gene match. The germline V gene encodes CDR1 SGHVS and CDR2 FNYEAQ. The CDR3 bases are TGTGCCAGCAGCAGCGGGACTAGCGGGAACACAGATACGCAGTATTTT. Protein product: CASSSGTSGNTDTQYF. The variable domain in full, completed from reference TRBV7-6 and TRBJ2-3, reads GAGVSQSPRYKVTKRGQDVALRCDPISGHVSLYWYRQALGQGPEFLTYFNYEAQQDKSGLPNDRFSAERPEGSISTLTIQRTEQRDSAMYRCASSSGTSGNTDTQYFGPGTRLTVL.

The chain couples TRBV7-9 to TRBJ2-7; TRBD2 matches at 8 bases. Germline values: CDR1 SEHNR, CDR2 FQNEAQ (reference sequence). The CDR3 has 14 residues. With 5 bases clipped from V and 3 bases from J, the junction kept 6 bases outside the gene matches. The CDR3 spells CASSTRGGVYEQYF. The CDR3 nucleotides are TGTGCCAGCAGCACCCGGGGGGGCGTCTACGAGCAGTACTTC.

V and J are TRBV19 and TRBJ2-5; D remains ambiguous. Trimming stripped 6 bases from V and 0 bases from J, with 14 bases between. The length of the CDR3 is 15 residues. CDR1 and CDR2 from the germline V gene are LNHDA and SQIVND (reference sequence). CDR3 DNA sequence: TGTGCCAGTAGCCGGGCGGATACCGACCAAGAGACCCAGTACTTC. Translation gives CASSRADTDQETQYF. The full variable domain, in which reference TRBV19 and TRBJ2-5 provide the parts outside the CDR3, is DGGITQSPKYLFRKEGQNVTLSCEQNLNHDAMYWYRQDPGQGLRLIYYSQIVNDFQKGDIAEGYSVSREKKESFPLTVTSAQKNPTAFYLCASSRADTDQETQYFGPGTRLLVL.

This clone is a singleton in its sample. This chain joins TRBV5-1 and TRBJ1-5, with 9 bases identical to TRBD1. The CDR3 totals 15 residues. The V and J ends lost 1 base and 6 bases, in that order; junction bases with no gene match: 5. The germline V gene encodes CDR1 SGHRS and CDR2 YFSETQ. As DNA, the CDR3 is TGCGCCAGCAGCTTGACAGGGGGCGTTAGTCAGCCCCAGCATTTT. Translation gives CASSLTGGVSQPQHF.

The rearrangement links TRBV5-6 to TRBJ2-1; 8 nucleotides line up with TRBD2. The CDR3 spans 15 residues. The V segment lost 4 bases and the J segment 2 bases; nucleotides outside the gene matches: 5. The germline CDR1 and CDR2 sequences are SGHDT and YYEEEE. CDR3 in amino acids: CASSLTSGTYNEQFF. DNA for the CDR3: TGTGCCAGCAGCCTCACTAGCGGAACCTACAATGAGCAGTTCTTC.

V and J are TRBV6-5 and TRBJ1-1; D gene ambiguous. Germline V gives CDR1 MNHEY, CDR2 SVGAGI. The V and J ends lost 4 bases and 7 bases respectively, with 7 bases between them. This CDR3 contains 11 residues. The CDR3 spells CASSSAGEAFF. The CDR3 DNA reads TGTGCCAGCAGTTCCGCGGGTGAAGCTTTCTTT.

The rearrangement joins TRBV21-1 to TRBJ2-5; the table gives TRBD1 as D, unverified against the DNA. TRBV21-1 is listed as a pseudogene. This CDR3 spans 15 amino acids. DNA of the CDR3: TGTGCCAGCAGCAGGGGACAGGGAGTCTCAGAGACCCAGTACTTC. Its protein product is CASSRGQGVSETQYF.

The chain couples TRBV6-6 to TRBJ1-3; TRBD1 might be the D (5 bases). Germline-derived CDR1 and CDR2 are MNHNY and SVGAGI (reference sequence). The CDR3 runs 15 residues. V lost 6 bases and J 0 bases, leaving 12 bases between the germline ends. Here the CDR3 reads CASSDQGFSGNTIYF. The CDR3 DNA reads TGTGCCAGCAGCGATCAGGGTTTCTCTGGAAACACCATATATTTT.

The chain carries TRBV7-8 and TRBJ2-5, with 10 bases aligning to TRBD1. J was trimmed by 5 bases and V by 5 bases; bases with no gene match: 8. This CDR3 comprises 15 residues. The germline V gene encodes CDR1 SGHVS and CDR2 FQNEAQ. CDR3 sequence reads: CASSRMTGGQETQYF. The CDR3 DNA sequence: TGTGCCAGCAGCCGGATGACAGGGGGCCAGGAGACCCAGTACTTC.

The V call is TRBV6-6, the J call TRBJ1-2; no definite D call. V gave up 7 bases and J gave up 6 bases, with 21 bases separating them. Germline lookup yields CDR1 MNHNY and CDR2 SVGAGI (reference sequence). There are 15 residues in the CDR3. CDR3 loop: CASTIWTGPSDGYTF. The CDR3 DNA reads as TGTGCCAGCACCATCTGGACCGGGCCGAGTGATGGCTACACCTTC.

The V and J genes are TRBV6-1 and TRBJ2-3; D is ambiguous. CDR3 size: 15 residues. Trimming took 0 bases from V and 1 from J, leaving 8 bases between them. The V gene's germline CDR1 is MNHNS and CDR2 SASEGT. CDR3 loop: CASSEASRGTDTQYF. CDR3 in DNA: TGTGCCAGCAGTGAAGCTAGTAGGGGCACAGATACGCAGTATTTT.

The gene calls are TRBV5-5 and TRBJ1-5, with D uncertain. CDR1 and CDR2 from the germline V gene are SGHKS and YYEKEE (reference sequence). There are 14 residues in the CDR3. V was cut by 2 bases and J by 3 bases, with 9 bases left in between. This CDR3 reads CASSFRITNQPQHF. DNA for the CDR3: TGTGCCAGCAGCTTCAGAATTACCAATCAGCCCCAGCATTTT.

Only a few counts were recorded for this clone. CDR3 sequence reads: CASSPGPLEQYF. The CDR3, as DNA: TGTGCCAGCAGTCCAGGACCCCTTGAGCAGTACTTC. The chain uses TRBV3-1 (or the pseudogene TRBV3-2) and TRBJ2-7, with D unresolved. The V gene's germline CDR1 is LGHDT and CDR2 YNNKEL (reference sequence). The CDR3 is made up of 12 amino acids. V was clipped by 6 bases and J by 7 bases, with 13 bases between them.

This clone was counted between two and nine times. This sequence joins TRBV5-1 and TRBJ2-1; TRBD2 aligns across 10 bases. This CDR3 has 19 amino acids. V lost 4 bases and J lost 1; bases outside the gene matches: 14. CDR1 is SGHRS and CDR2 is YFSETQ in the germline V gene. CDR3 in amino acids: CASSALGGSGGGSYNEQFF. CDR3 nucleotide sequence: TGCGCCAGCAGCGCCCTCGGGGGCAGCGGGGGGGGATCCTACAATGAGCAGTTCTTC.